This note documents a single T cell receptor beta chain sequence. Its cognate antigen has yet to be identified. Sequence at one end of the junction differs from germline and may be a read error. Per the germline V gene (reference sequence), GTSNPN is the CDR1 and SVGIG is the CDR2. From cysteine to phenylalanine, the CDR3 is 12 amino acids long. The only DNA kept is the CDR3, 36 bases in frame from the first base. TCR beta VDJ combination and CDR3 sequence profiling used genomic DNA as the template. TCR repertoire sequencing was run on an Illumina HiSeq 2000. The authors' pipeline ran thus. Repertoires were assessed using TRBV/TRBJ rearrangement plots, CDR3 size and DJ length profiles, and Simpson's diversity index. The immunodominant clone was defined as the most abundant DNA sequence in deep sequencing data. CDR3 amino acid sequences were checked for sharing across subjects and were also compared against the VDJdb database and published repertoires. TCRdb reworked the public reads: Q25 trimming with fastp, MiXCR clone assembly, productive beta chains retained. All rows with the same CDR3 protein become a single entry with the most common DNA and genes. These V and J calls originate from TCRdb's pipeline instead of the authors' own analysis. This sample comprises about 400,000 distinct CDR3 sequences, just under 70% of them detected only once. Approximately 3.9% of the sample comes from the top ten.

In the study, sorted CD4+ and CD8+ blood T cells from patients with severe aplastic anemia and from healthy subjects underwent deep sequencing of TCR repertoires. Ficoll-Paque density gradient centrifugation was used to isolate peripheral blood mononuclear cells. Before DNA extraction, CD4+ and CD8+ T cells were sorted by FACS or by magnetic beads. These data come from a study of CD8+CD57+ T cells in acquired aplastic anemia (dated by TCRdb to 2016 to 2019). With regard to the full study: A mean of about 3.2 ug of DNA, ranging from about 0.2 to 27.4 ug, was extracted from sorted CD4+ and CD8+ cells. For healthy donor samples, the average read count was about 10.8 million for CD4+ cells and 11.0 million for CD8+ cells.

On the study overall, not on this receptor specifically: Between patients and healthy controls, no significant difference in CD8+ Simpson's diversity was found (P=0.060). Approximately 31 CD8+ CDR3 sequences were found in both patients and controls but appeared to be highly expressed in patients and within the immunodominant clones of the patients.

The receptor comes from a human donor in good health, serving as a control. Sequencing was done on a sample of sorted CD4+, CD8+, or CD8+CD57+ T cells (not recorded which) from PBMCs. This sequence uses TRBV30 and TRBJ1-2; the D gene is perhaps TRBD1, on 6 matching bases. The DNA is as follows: TGTGCCTGGGGTGTACCGGGGGCTGGCTACACCTTC. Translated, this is CAWGVPGAGYTF.